The T cell receptor (beta chain) described here comes from a study of PD-1 blockade in classical Hodgkin lymphoma. Every patient relapsed after autologous stem cell transplantation, and brentuximab vedotin exposure varied. The CDR3 is 15 amino acids. Trimming stripped 4 bases from V and 2 bases from J, with 12 bases between. The germline CDR1 and CDR2 sequences are SNHLY and FYNNEI. Assay used: immunoSEQ multiplex PCR; TCRdb lists only in-frame clones, some missing. The sample has more than 90,000 clones; 81% are singletons. This chain uses TRBV2 with TRBJ1-5; D is uncertain. This clonotype was sampled from a human donor with classical Hodgkin lymphoma. Here the sequenced sample was peripheral blood mononuclear cells (PBMCs), taken before the second cycle of nivolumab. The CDR3 DNA reads as TGTGCCAGCAGTGGGAGCCGGTTGGGCAATCAGCCCCAGCATTTT. It yields the protein CASSGSRLGNQPQHF.